The sequence of this T cell receptor beta chain was determined in a study of T-cell reconstitution after alpha-beta-depleted transplantation in children. This sample's TCRbeta library carried unique molecular identifier barcodes. TCRdb reprocessed the PCR reads via MiXCR and lists one record per CDR3 protein. The sample contains about 340,000 distinct CDR3 sequences, 13% of which appear only once. V was trimmed by 2 bases and J by 5 bases, leaving 15 bases between them. The CDR3 covers 15 residues. The gene calls are TRBV12-3 or TRBV12-4 and TRBJ1-2; D is uncertain. The sequence was collected from a human donor who donated a stem cell graft to a child with Fanconi anemia. The material was PBMCs, obtained from the stem cell graft. This CDR3 is CASSLMNRAGYGYTF. The CDR3 DNA reads TGTGCCAGCAGTTTAATGAATAGGGCTGGGTATGGCTACACCTTC.